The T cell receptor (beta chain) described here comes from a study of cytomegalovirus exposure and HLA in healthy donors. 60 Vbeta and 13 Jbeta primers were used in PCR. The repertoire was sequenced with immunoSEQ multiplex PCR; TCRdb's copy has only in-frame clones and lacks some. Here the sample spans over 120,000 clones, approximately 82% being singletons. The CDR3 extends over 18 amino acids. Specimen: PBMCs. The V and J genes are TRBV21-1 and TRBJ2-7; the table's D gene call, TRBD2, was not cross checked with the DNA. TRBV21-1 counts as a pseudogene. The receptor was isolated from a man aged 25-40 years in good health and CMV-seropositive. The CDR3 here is CASSKKTVGGASSYEQYF. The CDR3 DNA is TGTGCCAGCAGCAAAAAAACCGTTGGGGGGGCTAGCTCCTACGAGCAGTACTTC.